The table lists the clone carrying this TCR beta chain with many counts. The sample comes from a study of CD8+CD57+ T cells in acquired aplastic anemia. For the study at large: The average for DNA from sorted CD4+ and CD8+ cells was roughly 3 ug.

Profiling of TCR beta VDJ combinations and CDR3 sequences used genomic DNA as template. One entry per CDR3 protein, called by TCRdb with MiXCR from the reads. The repertoire holds some 170,000 distinct CDR3 sequences, around 63% seen once, with under 45% in the top ten. Patients chosen for sequencing had CD8+CD57+ cells that had expanded, as shown by flow cytometry. Patients had undergone no therapy by the time their blood was sampled. V lost 7 bases to trimming and J lost 6 bases, with 12 bases between them. Germline CDR1 and CDR2: SNHLY and FYNNEI. This CDR3 comprises 12 residues. The sample taken for sequencing was sorted CD4+, CD8+, or CD8+CD57+ T cells (not recorded which) from PBMCs. V and J are TRBV2 and TRBJ1-2; the D is unclear. This sequence was found in a human donor with aplastic anemia. CDR3 coding DNA: TGTGCCAGCATCGAGTCAGTCAATGGCTACACCTTC. Encoded protein: CASIESVNGYTF.